This TCR beta chain derives from a study of blood T cell repertoires in COVID-19. Clones were read by immunoSEQ multiplex PCR, and TCRdb kept only the in-frame ones, dropping some. The table lists about 480,000 clones, roughly 90% of them singletons. Regarding this clone: The sample carries other DNA sequences with the same CDR3.

Germline lookup yields CDR1 LGHDT and CDR2 YNNKEL (reference sequence). The CDR3 spans 14 residues. V was cut by 4 bases and J by 2 bases, with 11 bases left in between. Sequenced: PBMCs or T cells enriched from blood (not recorded which). This clonotype was sampled from a woman in her 40s who had recovered from COVID-19. The V call is TRBV3-1 (or the pseudogene TRBV3-2), the J call TRBJ2-5, with D perhaps matching TRBD2 (5 bases). DNA for the CDR3: TGTGCCAGCAGCCCTCGGACGGGGCAAGAGACCCAGTACTTC. It is translated as CASSPRTGQETQYF.